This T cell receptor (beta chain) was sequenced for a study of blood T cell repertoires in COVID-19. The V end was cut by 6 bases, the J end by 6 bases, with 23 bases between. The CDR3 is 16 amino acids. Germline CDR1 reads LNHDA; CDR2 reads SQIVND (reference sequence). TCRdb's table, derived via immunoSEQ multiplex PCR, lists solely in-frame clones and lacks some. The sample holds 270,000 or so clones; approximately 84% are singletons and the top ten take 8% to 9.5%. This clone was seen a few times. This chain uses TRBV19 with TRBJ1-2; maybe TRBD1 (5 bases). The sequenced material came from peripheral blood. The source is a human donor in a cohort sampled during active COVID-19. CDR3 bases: TGTGCCAGTAGACTACCAAAAGGACTAACAGGCGATGGCTACACCTTC. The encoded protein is CASRLPKGLTGDGYTF.